A selection of T cell receptor beta chains follows, all from one sample in a study of tumor-infiltrating lymphocytes in oesophageal squamous cell carcinoma. In TCRdb, the PCR reads were re-called with MiXCR into one record per CDR3 protein. The sample carries about 9,600 distinct CDR3 sequences, approximately 62% recorded once. Specimen: esophageal tumor tissue. These receptors came from a male donor with esophageal squamous cell carcinoma. Each CDR3 is given with its conserved first and last residue. A D gene is named only where the DNA matches it firmly. Clone size is not always given. Where it is, it says once, few, many or a class for expanded clones.

abundance: .; j_gene: TRBJ2-3; d_gene: .; v_gene: TRBV12-3/TRBV12-4; CDR3aa: CASSLGTGSTDTQYF; CDR3nt: TGTGCCAGCAGCCTCGGAACGGGGAGCACAGATACGCAGTATTTT
abundance: .; j_gene: TRBJ2-5; d_gene: .; v_gene: TRBV7-6; CDR3aa: CASSLTRGETQYF; CDR3nt: TGTGCTAGCAGCTTAACCCGAGGGGAGACCCAGTACTTC
abundance: .; j_gene: TRBJ2-7; d_gene: TRBD1; v_gene: TRBV7-2; CDR3aa: CASSLAHSGTGLYEQYF; CDR3nt: TGTGCCAGCAGCTTAGCGCATTCAGGGACAGGACTGTACGAGCAGTACTTC
abundance: few; j_gene: TRBJ2-1; d_gene: .; v_gene: TRBV6-1; CDR3aa: CASSRMVGVEQFF; CDR3nt: TGTGCCAGCAGTCGAATGGTAGGGGTCGAGCAGTTCTTC
abundance: .; j_gene: TRBJ2-7; d_gene: TRBD1; v_gene: TRBV7-2; CDR3aa: CASSIDRVYEQYF; CDR3nt: TGTGCCAGCAGCATCGACAGGGTCTACGAGCAGTACTTC
abundance: .; j_gene: TRBJ2-5; d_gene: .; v_gene: TRBV5-1; CDR3aa: CASSLMGLETQYF; CDR3nt: TGCGCCAGCAGCTTAATGGGGCTGGAGACCCAGTACTTC
abundance: .; j_gene: TRBJ1-6; d_gene: .; v_gene: TRBV7-9; CDR3aa: CASSLYSSGRSEQYF; CDR3nt: TGTGCCAGCAGCTTATATTCTAGCGGGAGAAGCGAGCAGTACTTT
abundance: .; j_gene: TRBJ1-2; d_gene: .; v_gene: TRBV6-5; CDR3aa: CASSYVSSYGYTF; CDR3nt: TGTGCCAGCAGTTACGTCAGCTCCTATGGCTACACCTTC
abundance: .; j_gene: TRBJ2-5; d_gene: .; v_gene: TRBV7-9; CDR3aa: CASSLGLGPYPETQYF; CDR3nt: TGTGCCAGCAGCTTAGGCCTGGGTCCTTACCCAGAGACCCAGTACTTC
abundance: .; j_gene: TRBJ2-3; d_gene: .; v_gene: TRBV7-2; CDR3aa: CASTLSDTQYF; CDR3nt: TGTGCCAGCACCCTTTCAGATACGCAGTATTTT
abundance: large; j_gene: TRBJ2-4; d_gene: .; v_gene: TRBV7-9; CDR3aa: CASSLIGGGFAKNIQYF; CDR3nt: TGTGCCAGCAGCTTAATCGGGGGTGGGTTTGCCAAAAACATTCAGTACTTC
abundance: .; j_gene: TRBJ2-7; d_gene: TRBD2; v_gene: TRBV10-3; CDR3aa: CAISEGMVASGPAYEQYF; CDR3nt: TGTGCCATCAGTGAAGGTATGGTGGCTAGCGGACCAGCCTACGAGCAGTACTTC
abundance: medium-sized; j_gene: TRBJ1-3; d_gene: TRBD1; v_gene: TRBV12-3/TRBV12-4; CDR3aa: CASSLALTGNSGNTIYF; CDR3nt: TGTGCCAGCAGTTTAGCCCTGACAGGGAACTCTGGAAACACCATATATTTT
abundance: many; j_gene: TRBJ1-1; d_gene: .; v_gene: TRBV15; CDR3aa: CATSGPAYGTEAFF; CDR3nt: TGTGCCACCAGCGGGCCAGCCTACGGCACTGAAGCTTTCTTT
abundance: .; j_gene: TRBJ2-7; d_gene: .; v_gene: TRBV7-2; CDR3aa: CASSLTTKPSYEQYF; CDR3nt: TGTGCCAGCAGCTTAACAACAAAACCCTCCTACGAGCAGTACTTC
abundance: few; j_gene: TRBJ2-1; d_gene: .; v_gene: TRBV7-2; CDR3aa: CASSLHNEQFF; CDR3nt: TGTGCCAGCAGCTTACACAATGAGCAGTTCTTC
abundance: .; j_gene: TRBJ2-1; d_gene: TRBD2; v_gene: TRBV7-6; CDR3aa: CASSELAASYNEQFF; CDR3nt: TGTGCCAGCAGTGAACTAGCGGCTTCCTACAATGAGCAGTTCTTC
abundance: .; j_gene: TRBJ2-7; d_gene: .; v_gene: TRBV7-2; CDR3aa: CASSLGSGTKPYEQYF; CDR3nt: TGTGCCAGCAGCTTAGGAAGCGGGACAAAACCGTACGAGCAGTACTTC
abundance: many; j_gene: TRBJ2-7; d_gene: .; v_gene: TRBV5-1; CDR3aa: CASSFGQNYEQYF; CDR3nt: TGCGCCAGCAGCTTCGGACAGAACTACGAGCAGTACTTC
abundance: .; j_gene: TRBJ2-5; d_gene: TRBD1; v_gene: TRBV11-2; CDR3aa: CASSLTQGEETQYF; CDR3nt: TGTGCCAGCAGCTTAACCCAGGGGGAAGAGACCCAGTACTTC